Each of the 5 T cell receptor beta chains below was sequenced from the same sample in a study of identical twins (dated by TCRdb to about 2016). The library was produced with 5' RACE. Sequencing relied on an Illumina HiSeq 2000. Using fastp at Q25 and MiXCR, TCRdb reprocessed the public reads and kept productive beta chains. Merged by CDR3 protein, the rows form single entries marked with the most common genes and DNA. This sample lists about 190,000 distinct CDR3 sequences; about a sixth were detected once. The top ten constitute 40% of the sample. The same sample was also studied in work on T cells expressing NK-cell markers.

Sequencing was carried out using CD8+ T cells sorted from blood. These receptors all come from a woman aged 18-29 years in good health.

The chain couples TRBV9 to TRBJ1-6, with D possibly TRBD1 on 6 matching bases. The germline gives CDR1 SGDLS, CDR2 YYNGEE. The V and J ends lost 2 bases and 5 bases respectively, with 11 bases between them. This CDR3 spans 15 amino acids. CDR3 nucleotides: TGTGCCAGCAGCGTCAGGGGCGGCAATAATTCACCCCTCCACTTT. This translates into CASSVRGGNNSPLHF. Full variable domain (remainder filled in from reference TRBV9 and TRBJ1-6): DSGVTQTPKHLITATGQRVTLRCSPRSGDLSVYWYQQSLDQGLQFLIQYYNGEERAKGNILERFSAQQFPDLHSELNLSSLELGDSALYFCASSVRGGNNSPLHFGNGTRLTVT.

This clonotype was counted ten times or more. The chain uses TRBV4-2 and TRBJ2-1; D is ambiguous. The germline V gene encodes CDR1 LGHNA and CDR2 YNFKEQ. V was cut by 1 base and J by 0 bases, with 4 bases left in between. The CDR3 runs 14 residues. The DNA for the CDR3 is TGTGCCAGCAGCCAAGGGGGCTCCTACAATGAGCAGTTCTTC. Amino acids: CASSQGGSYNEQFF.

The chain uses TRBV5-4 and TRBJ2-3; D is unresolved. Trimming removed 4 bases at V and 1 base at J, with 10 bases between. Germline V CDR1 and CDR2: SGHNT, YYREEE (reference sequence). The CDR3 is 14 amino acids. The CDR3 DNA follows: TGTGCCAGCAGCCCCCCCGATGGCACAGATACGCAGTATTTT. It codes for CASSPPDGTDTQYF. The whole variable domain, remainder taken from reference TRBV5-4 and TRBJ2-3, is ETGVTQSPTHLIKTRGQQVTLRCSSQSGHNTVSWYQQALGQGPQFIFQYYREEENGRGNFPPRFSGLQFPNYSSELNVNALELDDSALYLCASSPPDGTDTQYFGPGTRLTVL.

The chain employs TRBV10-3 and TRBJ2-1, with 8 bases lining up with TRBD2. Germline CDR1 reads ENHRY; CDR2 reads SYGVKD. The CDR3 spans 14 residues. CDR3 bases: TGTGCATCGCGTGGGCTAGCGGGCTACAATGAGCAGTTCTTC. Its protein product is CASRGLAGYNEQFF.

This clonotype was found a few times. The CDR3, as DNA: TGTGCCAGCAGTTCGGGGGCTCGACCCTACGAGCAGTACTTC. This gives the protein CASSSGARPYEQYF. This sequence joins TRBV27 and TRBJ2-7, with D perhaps given as TRBD1 or TRBD2 (6 bases each). V shed 4 bases and J shed 2 bases, with 12 bases lying between them. The germline CDR1 and CDR2 sequences are MNHEY and SMNVEV (reference sequence). This CDR3 region has 14 residues.